This TCR beta chain was observed in a study of T cell changes during pregnancy in multiple sclerosis. Sequencing used immunoSEQ multiplex PCR; TCRdb keeps in-frame clones, though not all of them. The table lists tens of thousands of clones, 93% of them singletons, with 2.5% to 3% in the top ten. Germline CDR1 reads SGDLS; CDR2 reads YYNGEE. J was trimmed by 5 bases and V by 3 bases; bases with no gene match: 7. The CDR3 extends over 15 amino acids. This clone occurred once. This specimen consisted of peripheral blood, obtained in the second trimester of pregnancy. The chain recombines TRBV9 with TRBJ2-3, with 9 bases identical to TRBD2. The clonotype comes from a female donor with multiple sclerosis, enrolled in a pregnancy study. CDR3 sequence reads: CASSGGAGGLDTQYF. DNA for the CDR3: TGTGCCAGCAGCGGAGGGGCGGGGGGGTTAGATACGCAGTATTTT.